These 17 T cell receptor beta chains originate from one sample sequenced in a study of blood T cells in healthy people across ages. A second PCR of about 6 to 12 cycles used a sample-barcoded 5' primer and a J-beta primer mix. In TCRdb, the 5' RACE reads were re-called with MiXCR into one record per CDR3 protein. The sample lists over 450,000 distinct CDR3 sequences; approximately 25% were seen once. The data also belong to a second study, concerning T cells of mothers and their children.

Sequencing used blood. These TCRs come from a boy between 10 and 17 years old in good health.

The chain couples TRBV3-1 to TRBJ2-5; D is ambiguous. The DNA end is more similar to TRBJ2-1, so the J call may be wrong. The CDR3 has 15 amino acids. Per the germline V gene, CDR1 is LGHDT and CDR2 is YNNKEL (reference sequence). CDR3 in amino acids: CASSPGVGTYNEQFF. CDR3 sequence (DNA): TGTGCCAGCAGCCCCGGAGTGGGAACCTACAATGAGCAGTTCTTC.

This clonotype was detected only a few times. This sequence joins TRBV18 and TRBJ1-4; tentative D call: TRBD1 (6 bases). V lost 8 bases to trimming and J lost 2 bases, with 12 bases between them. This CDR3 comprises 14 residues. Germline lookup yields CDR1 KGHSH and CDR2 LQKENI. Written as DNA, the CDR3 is TGTGCCAGCCGTGTGGGGGGCACTAATGAAAAACTGTTTTTT. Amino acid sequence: CASRVGGTNEKLFF.

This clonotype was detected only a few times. The CDR3 sequence is CASSEEDGVSYNEQFF. CDR3 nucleotide sequence: TGTGCCAGCAGTGAAGAGGACGGGGTCTCCTACAATGAGCAGTTCTTC. The genes are TRBV6-1 and TRBJ2-1, with D possibly TRBD2 on 5 matching bases. The CDR3 has 16 amino acids. The germline gives CDR1 MNHNS, CDR2 SASEGT. Trimming cost V 1 base and J 0 bases, with 10 bases left between them.

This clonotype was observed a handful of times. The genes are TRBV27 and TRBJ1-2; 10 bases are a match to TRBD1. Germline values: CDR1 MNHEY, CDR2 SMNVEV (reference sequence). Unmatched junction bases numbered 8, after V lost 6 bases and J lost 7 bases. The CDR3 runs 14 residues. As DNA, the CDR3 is TGTGCCAGCAGCCGACAGGGGGCTGTAGGTGGCTACACCTTC. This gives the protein CASSRQGAVGGYTF.

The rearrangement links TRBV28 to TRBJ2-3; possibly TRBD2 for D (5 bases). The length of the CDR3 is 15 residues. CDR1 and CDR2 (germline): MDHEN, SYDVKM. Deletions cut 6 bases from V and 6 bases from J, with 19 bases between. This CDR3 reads CASRTNSRAVDTQYF. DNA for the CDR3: TGTGCCAGCAGGACGAACTCGAGGGCCGTCGATACGCAGTATTTT.

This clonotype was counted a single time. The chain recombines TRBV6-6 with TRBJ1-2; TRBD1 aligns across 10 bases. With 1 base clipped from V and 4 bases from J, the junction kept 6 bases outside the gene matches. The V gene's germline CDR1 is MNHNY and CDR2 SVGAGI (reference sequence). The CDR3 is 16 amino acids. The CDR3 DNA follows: TGTGCCAGCAGTTACTTGACAGGGGGCGCGTCCTATGGCTACACCTTC. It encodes CASSYLTGGASYGYTF.

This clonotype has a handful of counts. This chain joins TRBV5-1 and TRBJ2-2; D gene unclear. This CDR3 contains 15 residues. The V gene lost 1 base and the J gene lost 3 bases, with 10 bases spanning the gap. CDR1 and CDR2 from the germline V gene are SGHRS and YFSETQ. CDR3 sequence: CASSLLPLYTGELFF. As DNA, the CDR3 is TGCGCCAGCAGCTTGTTGCCACTGTACACCGGGGAGCTGTTTTTT.

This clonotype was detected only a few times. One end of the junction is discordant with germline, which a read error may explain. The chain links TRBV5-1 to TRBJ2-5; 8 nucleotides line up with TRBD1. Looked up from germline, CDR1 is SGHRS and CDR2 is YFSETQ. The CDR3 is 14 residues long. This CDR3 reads CAGSLGRGRETQYF. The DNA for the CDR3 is TGCGCCGGCAGCTTGGGCAGGGGGCGAGAGACCCAGTACTTC.

The CDR3 sequence is CASAIGGNTIYF. CDR3 DNA sequence: TGTGCCAGCGCCATAGGTGGAAACACCATATATTTT. The genes are TRBV7-9 and TRBJ1-3, with D hard to call. Germline CDR1 reads SEHNR; CDR2 reads FQNEAQ (reference sequence). Between the trimmed V and J ends, which lost 8 bases and 3 bases, there was a span of 8 bases. The CDR3 has 12 amino acids.

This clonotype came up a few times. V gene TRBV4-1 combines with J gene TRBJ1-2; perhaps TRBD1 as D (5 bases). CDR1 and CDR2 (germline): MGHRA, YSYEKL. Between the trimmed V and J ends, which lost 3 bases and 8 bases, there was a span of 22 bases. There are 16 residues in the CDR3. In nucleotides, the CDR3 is TGCGCCAGCAGCCACCCAGGATCTCAGGGCTTTCGCGGCTACACCTTC. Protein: CASSHPGSQGFRGYTF.

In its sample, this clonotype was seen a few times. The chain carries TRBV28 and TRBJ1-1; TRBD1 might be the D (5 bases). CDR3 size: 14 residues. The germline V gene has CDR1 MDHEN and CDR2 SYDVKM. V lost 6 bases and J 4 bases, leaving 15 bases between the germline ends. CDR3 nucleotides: TGTGCCAGCAGCTGGGGACTCCAGGGCACTGAAGCTTTCTTT. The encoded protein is CASSWGLQGTEAFF.

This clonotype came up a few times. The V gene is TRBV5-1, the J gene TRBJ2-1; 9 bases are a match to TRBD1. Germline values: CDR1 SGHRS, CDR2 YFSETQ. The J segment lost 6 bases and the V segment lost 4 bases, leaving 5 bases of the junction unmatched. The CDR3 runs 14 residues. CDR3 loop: CASSPGQGPNEQFF. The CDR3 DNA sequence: TGCGCCAGCAGCCCGGGACAGGGACCCAATGAGCAGTTCTTC.

In nucleotides, the CDR3 is TGTGCCAGCAGCCCGATGACAGAGTTCCCCTACGAGCAGTACTTC. It is translated as CASSPMTEFPYEQYF. V is TRBV7-2 and J is TRBJ2-7, with D possibly matching TRBD1 (5 bases). This CDR3 has 15 amino acids. CDR1 SGHTA and CDR2 FQGNSA come from the germline V gene. V lost 5 bases and J 2 bases, leaving 16 bases between the germline ends.

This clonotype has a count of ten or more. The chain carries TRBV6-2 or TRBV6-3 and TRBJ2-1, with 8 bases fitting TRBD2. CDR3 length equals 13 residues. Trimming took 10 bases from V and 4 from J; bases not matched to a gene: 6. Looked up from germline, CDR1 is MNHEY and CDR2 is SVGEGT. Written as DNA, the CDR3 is TGTGCCACAAGCGGGAGTGAGTACAATGAGCAGTTCTTC. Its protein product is CATSGSEYNEQFF.

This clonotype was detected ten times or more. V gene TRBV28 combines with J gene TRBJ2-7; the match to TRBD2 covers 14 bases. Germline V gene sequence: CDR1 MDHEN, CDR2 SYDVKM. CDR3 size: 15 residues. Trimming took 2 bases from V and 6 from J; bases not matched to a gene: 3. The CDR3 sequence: CASSLGTSGRGEQYF. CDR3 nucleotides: TGTGCCAGCAGTTTAGGGACTAGCGGGAGAGGCGAGCAGTACTTC.

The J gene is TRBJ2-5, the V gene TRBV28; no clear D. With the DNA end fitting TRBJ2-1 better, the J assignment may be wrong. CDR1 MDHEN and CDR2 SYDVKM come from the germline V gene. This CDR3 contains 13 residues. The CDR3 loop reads CASSTLSAREQFF. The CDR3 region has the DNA TGTGCCAGCAGCACTCTCTCCGCAAGGGAGCAGTTCTTC.

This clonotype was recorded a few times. For the CDR3, the DNA is TGCAGTGCTTTCCGGCCCTCCTGGATTGGAACTAATGAAAAACTGTTTTTT. Translation: CSAFRPSWIGTNEKLFF. This sequence joins TRBV20-1 and TRBJ1-4, with D uncertain. This CDR3 is 17 amino acids long. Germline V gene lookup returns CDR1 DFQATT and CDR2 SNEGSKA (reference sequence). V was trimmed by 5 bases and J by 1 base, leaving 20 bases between them.